The 15 T cell receptor beta chains below all came from one sample that was sequenced in a study of vaccination effects on CD4 cells after COVID-19. Their target antigens are unknown. TCRdb's copy holds only in-frame clones and misses some; the assay was immunoSEQ multiplex PCR. The sample gives 25,000 to 35,000 clones, around 70% of which show up once; under 12% is in the top ten. Using viral peptide pools, the ViraFEST assay grew out antigen-specific CD4+ T cells prior to sequencing. The culture ran for approximately nine days before CD4+ T cells were isolated. The vaccine recipients had no prior SARS-CoV-2 infection, with negative nucleocapsid antibodies. Sequenced material: CD4+ T cells from PBMCs cultured with SARS-CoV-2 spike peptides, taken before COVID-19 vaccination. The receptors were gathered from a human donor who received a COVID-19 vaccine.

The genes are TRBV19 and TRBJ1-2; 10 bases agree with TRBD1. The CDR3 is 17 amino acids. The germline gives CDR1 LNHDA, CDR2 SQIVND (reference sequence). After removal of 4 bases from V and 0 bases from J, the junction contained 8 bases not matched to a gene. The CDR3, as DNA: TGTGCCAGTAGTACACCGGGACAGGGGCGAGCTAACTATGGCTACACCTTC. Residues: CASSTPGQGRANYGYTF.

The table lists this clone with a count of one. V usage is TRBV6-1 and J usage is TRBJ2-2, with TRBD2 matching 14 bases. The CDR3 length is 17 residues. The trim removed 1 base at V and 5 bases at J, leaving 3 bases unmatched. In germline, CDR1 is MNHNS, CDR2 SASEGT. The CDR3 loop is CASSEVWTSGRTGELFF. The CDR3 nucleotides read TGTGCCAGCAGTGAAGTGTGGACTAGCGGGAGGACCGGGGAGCTGTTTTTT.

This clone came up a few times. The chain is built from TRBV19 and TRBJ1-2; D is ambiguous. The germline V gene has CDR1 LNHDA and CDR2 SQIVND (reference sequence). V lost 1 base and J lost 1, with 10 bases in between. The CDR3 contains 15 residues. The CDR3: CASSIANGINYGYTF. The DNA for the CDR3 is TGTGCCAGTAGTATAGCTAACGGAATTAACTATGGCTACACCTTC.

The rearrangement links TRBV6-1 to TRBJ2-1; 11 positions match TRBD1. The J segment lost 6 bases and the V segment lost 0 bases, leaving 7 bases of the junction unmatched. Germline-derived CDR1 and CDR2 are MNHNS and SASEGT. CDR3 length equals 17 residues. In DNA form, the CDR3 reads TGTGCCAGCAGTGAAGCTTCCGGGACAGGGGGATTCAATGAGCAGTTCTTC. It codes for CASSEASGTGGFNEQFF.

The V gene is TRBV30, the J gene TRBJ2-7; D might be TRBD1 (5 bases). V shed 3 bases and J shed 5 bases, with 17 bases lying between them. The CDR3 loop spans 14 amino acids. Germline CDR1 is GTSNPN and CDR2 is SVGIG (reference sequence). CDR3 loop: CAWSALSGPNEQYF. The CDR3 bases are TGTGCCTGGAGCGCGCTCTCAGGGCCAAACGAGCAGTACTTC.

The gene calls are TRBV5-5 and TRBJ1-5; D is unclear. Per germline, CDR1 SGHKS and CDR2 YYEKEE (reference sequence). V was trimmed by 2 bases and J by 7 bases, leaving 16 bases between them. The CDR3 is 15 residues long. CDR3 nucleotide sequence: TGTGCCAGCAGCTTACTAGGGTCGGTTGGGCAGCCCCAGCATTTT. Its translation is CASSLLGSVGQPQHF.

This clone has just a few counts. This chain connects TRBV5-1 to TRBJ1-1; possible D gene TRBD1, 5 bases. The ends were cut back, 0 bases at V and 4 bases at J, with 10 bases in the middle. CDR3 length: 14 amino acids. Germline assignment: CDR1 SGHRS and CDR2 YFSETQ. The CDR3 sequence: CASSLDSRGTEAFF. The CDR3 DNA sequence: TGCGCCAGCAGCTTGGACTCGAGGGGCACTGAAGCTTTCTTT.

Written as DNA, the CDR3 is TGCGCCAGCAGAACTAGCGGGCGCCACAATGAGCAGTTCTTC. Encoded protein: CASRTSGRHNEQFF. V usage is TRBV5-1 and J usage is TRBJ2-1, with 9 bases aligning to TRBD2. The V segment lost 5 bases and the J segment 5 bases; nucleotides outside the gene matches: 5. This CDR3 comprises 14 residues. The germline V gene has CDR1 SGHRS and CDR2 YFSETQ.

The J gene is TRBJ2-7, the V gene TRBV3-1 (or the pseudogene TRBV3-2), with D unresolved. Per the germline V gene, CDR1 is LGHDT and CDR2 is YNNKEL (reference sequence). The V gene lost 2 bases and the J gene lost 3 bases, with 2 bases spanning the gap. The CDR3 extends over 11 amino acids. This chain's CDR3 is CASSQNYEQYF. In DNA, the CDR3 is TGTGCCAGCAGCCAAAACTACGAGCAGTACTTC.

This clone was found once. The gene calls are TRBV11-2 and TRBJ2-7; no firm D call. The CDR3 contains 14 residues. V lost 2 bases to trimming and J lost 1 base, with 9 bases between them. Germline values: CDR1 SGHAT, CDR2 FQNNGV. The chain's CDR3 is CASSLRVPSYEQYF. The CDR3 DNA follows: TGTGCCAGCAGCTTACGAGTTCCTTCCTACGAGCAGTACTTC.

The chain is built from TRBV5-4 and TRBJ2-5; TRBD1 agrees at 8 bases. The germline CDR1 and CDR2 sequences are SGHNT and YYREEE (reference sequence). The CDR3 covers 14 residues. V gave up 3 bases and J gave up 5 bases; unmatched junction bases: 6. CDR3 sequence: CASSSGQADETQYF. In DNA, the CDR3 is TGTGCCAGCAGCTCGGGACAGGCGGATGAGACCCAGTACTTC.

The chain joins TRBV6-5 to TRBJ2-3; D is ambiguous. The germline gives CDR1 MNHEY, CDR2 SVGAGI. V was shortened by 2 bases and J by 5 bases, with 11 bases between the two germline ends. The CDR3 is 14 amino acids. CDR3 sequence (DNA): TGTGCCAGCAGTTACACGTTAGCAGGAGATACGCAGTATTTT. Its translation is CASSYTLAGDTQYF.

This clone has a single count. V gene TRBV6-5 combines with J gene TRBJ1-4, with D unresolved. CDR3 length equals 15 residues. V was clipped by 3 bases and J by 8 bases, with 16 bases between them. CDR1 and CDR2 (germline): MNHEY, SVGAGI. The CDR3 region is CASSYSPGSREKLFF. For the CDR3, the DNA is TGTGCCAGCAGTTATTCCCCGGGATCCCGGGAAAAACTGTTTTTT.

The gene calls are TRBV30 and TRBJ1-2; the D is unclear. V shed 2 bases and J shed 7 bases, with 8 bases lying between them. Germline V CDR1 and CDR2: GTSNPN, SVGIG (reference sequence). The CDR3 spans 11 residues. In DNA form, the CDR3 reads TGTGCCTGGAGTATCGGCTCTGGCTACACCTTC. Translated: CAWSIGSGYTF.

The V gene is TRBV7-2, the J gene TRBJ2-7; D is possibly TRBD2 (7 bases). The germline CDR1 and CDR2 sequences are SGHTA and FQGNSA. The CDR3 has 15 residues. V gave up 1 base and J gave up 3 bases, with 13 bases separating them. CDR3 nucleotide sequence: TGTGCCAGCAGCTTAGACATAAGGGGGGGCTACGAGCAGTACTTC. It is translated as CASSLDIRGGYEQYF.